The clone carrying this TCR beta chain occurred many times. The data were produced by immunoSEQ multiplex PCR, yet TCRdb's version contains in-frame clones alone and is incomplete. The sample records fewer than 150,000 clones, 81% being singletons. The data were taken from a study of blood T cell repertoires in COVID-19. For the study at large: Acute and convalescent COVID-19 samples came from the United States, Italy and Spain. The analysed material was cDNA or gDNA that came from T cells, B-cell-depleted T cells, or PBMCs.

Germline V lookup: CDR1 MDHEN, CDR2 SYDVKM. The CDR3 contains 15 residues. V lost 4 bases and J 6 bases, leaving 17 bases between the germline ends. This sequence was found in a man over 45 with acute or convalescent COVID-19. The sample taken for sequencing was peripheral blood. V and J are TRBV28 and TRBJ2-3, with D perhaps matching TRBD1 (7 bases). CDR3 sequence (DNA): TGTGCCAGCAGTTCGACAGGGAGGCTCTACGATACGCAGTATTTT. Translation: CASSSTGRLYDTQYF. Together with reference TRBV28 and TRBJ2-3, the CDR3 gives the full variable domain: DVKVTQSSRYLVKRTGEKVFLECVQDMDHENMFWYRQDPGLGLRLIYFSYDVKMKEKGDIPEGYSVSREKKERFSLILESASTNQTSMYLCASSSTGRLYDTQYFGPGTRLTVL.